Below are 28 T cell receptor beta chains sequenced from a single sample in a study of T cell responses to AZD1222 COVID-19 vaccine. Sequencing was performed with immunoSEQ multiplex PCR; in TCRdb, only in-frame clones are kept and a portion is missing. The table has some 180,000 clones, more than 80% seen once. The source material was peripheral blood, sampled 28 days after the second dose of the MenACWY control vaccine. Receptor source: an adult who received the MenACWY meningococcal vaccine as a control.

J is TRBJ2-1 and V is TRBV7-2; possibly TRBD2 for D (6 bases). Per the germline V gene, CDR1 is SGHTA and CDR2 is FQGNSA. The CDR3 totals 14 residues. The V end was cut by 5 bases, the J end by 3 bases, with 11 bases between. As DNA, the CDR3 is TGTGCCAGCAGCCCCTTGCGGGGCTACAATGAGCAGTTCTTC. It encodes CASSPLRGYNEQFF.

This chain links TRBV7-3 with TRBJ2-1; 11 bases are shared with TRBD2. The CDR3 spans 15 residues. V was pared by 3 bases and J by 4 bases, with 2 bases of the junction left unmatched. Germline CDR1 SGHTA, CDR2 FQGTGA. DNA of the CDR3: TGTGCCAGCAGCTTGGGACTAGCGGAGTACAATGAGCAGTTCTTC. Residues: CASSLGLAEYNEQFF.

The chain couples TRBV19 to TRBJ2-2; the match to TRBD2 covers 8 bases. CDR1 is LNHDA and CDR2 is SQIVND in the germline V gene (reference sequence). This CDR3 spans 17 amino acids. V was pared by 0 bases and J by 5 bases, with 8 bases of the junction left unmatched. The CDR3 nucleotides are TGTGCCAGTAGTATAGATCCTGGCGGGAGGCAAACCGGGGAGCTGTTTTTT. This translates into CASSIDPGGRQTGELFF.

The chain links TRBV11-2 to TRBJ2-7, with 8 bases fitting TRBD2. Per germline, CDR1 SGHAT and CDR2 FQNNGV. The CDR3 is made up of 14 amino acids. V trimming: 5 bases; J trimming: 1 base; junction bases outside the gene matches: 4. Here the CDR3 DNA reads TGTGCCAGCAGCAGGACTAGCCCATCCTACGAGCAGTACTTC. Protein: CASSRTSPSYEQYF.

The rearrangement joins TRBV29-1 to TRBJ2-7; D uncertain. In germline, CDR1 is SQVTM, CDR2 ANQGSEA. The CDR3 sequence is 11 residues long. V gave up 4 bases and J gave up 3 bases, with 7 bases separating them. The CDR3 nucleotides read TGCAGCGTTGGGCAGAGCTACGAGCAGTACTTC. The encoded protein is CSVGQSYEQYF.

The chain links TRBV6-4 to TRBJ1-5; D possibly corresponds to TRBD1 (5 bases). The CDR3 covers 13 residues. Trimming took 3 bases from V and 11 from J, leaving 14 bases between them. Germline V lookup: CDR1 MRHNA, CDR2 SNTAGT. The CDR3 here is CASSETFGGAQHF. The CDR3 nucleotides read TGTGCCAGCAGTGAAACATTTGGGGGGGCCCAGCATTTT.

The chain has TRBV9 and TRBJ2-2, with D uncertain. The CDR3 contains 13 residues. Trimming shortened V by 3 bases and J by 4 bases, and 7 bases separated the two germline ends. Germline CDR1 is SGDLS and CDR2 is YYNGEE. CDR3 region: CASSDITTGELFF. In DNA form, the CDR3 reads TGTGCCAGCAGCGATATAACCACCGGGGAGCTGTTTTTT.

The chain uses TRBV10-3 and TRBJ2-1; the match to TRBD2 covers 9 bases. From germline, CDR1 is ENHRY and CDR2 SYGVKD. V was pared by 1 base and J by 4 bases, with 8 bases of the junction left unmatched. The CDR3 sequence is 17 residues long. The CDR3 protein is CAISELSKTSGYNEQFF. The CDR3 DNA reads TGTGCCATCAGTGAGTTGTCAAAGACTAGCGGTTACAATGAGCAGTTCTTC.

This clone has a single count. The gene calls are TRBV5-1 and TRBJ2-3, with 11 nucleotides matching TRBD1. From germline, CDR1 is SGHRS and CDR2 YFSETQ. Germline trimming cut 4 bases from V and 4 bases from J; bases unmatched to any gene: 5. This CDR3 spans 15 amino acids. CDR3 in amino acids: CASSMDRGPADTQYF. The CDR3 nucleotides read TGCGCCAGCAGCATGGACAGGGGGCCTGCAGATACGCAGTATTTT. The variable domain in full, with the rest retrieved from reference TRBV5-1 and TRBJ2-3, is KAGVTQTPRYLIKTRGQQVTLSCSPISGHRSVSWYQQTPGQGLQFLFEYFSETQRNKGNFPGRFSGRQFSNSRSEMNVSTLELGDSALYLCASSMDRGPADTQYFGPGTRLTVL.

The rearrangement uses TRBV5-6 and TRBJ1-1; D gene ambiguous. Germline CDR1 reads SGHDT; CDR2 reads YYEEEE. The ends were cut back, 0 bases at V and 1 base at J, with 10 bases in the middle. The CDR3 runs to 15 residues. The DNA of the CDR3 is TGTGCCAGCAGCTTGGCCGAGTACGGGAACACTGAAGCTTTCTTT. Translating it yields CASSLAEYGNTEAFF.

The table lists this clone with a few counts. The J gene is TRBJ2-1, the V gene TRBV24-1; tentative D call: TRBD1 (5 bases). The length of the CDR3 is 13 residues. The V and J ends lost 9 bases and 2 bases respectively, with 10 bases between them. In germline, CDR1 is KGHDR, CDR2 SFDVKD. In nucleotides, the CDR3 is TGTGCCACCTCGAGCAGGGCCTACAATGAGCAGTTCTTC. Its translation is CATSSRAYNEQFF.

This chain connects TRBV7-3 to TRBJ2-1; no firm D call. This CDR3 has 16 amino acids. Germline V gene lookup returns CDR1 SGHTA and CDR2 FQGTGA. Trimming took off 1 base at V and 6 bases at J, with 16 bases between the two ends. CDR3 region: CASSLSGGPYINEQFF. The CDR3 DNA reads TGTGCCAGCAGCTTAAGTGGCGGTCCCTACATCAATGAGCAGTTCTTC. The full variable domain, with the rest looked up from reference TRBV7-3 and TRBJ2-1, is GAGVSQTPSNKVTEKGKYVELRCDPISGHTALYWYRQSLGQGPEFLIYFQGTGAADDSGLPNDRFFAVRPEGSVSTLKIQRTERGDSAVYLCASSLSGGPYINEQFFGPGTRLTVL.

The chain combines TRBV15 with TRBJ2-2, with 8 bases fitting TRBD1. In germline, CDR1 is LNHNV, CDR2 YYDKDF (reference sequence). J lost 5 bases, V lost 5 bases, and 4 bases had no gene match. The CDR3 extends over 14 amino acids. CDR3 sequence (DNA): TGTGCCACCAGCGTCAGGGGGCGGACCGGGGAGCTGTTTTTT. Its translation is CATSVRGRTGELFF.

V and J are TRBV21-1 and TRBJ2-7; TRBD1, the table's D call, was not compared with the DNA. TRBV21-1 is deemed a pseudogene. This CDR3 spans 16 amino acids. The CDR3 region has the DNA TGTGCCAGCAGACACCCCCGGGACAGGGGGTTACACGAGCAGTACTTC. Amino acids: CASRHPRDRGLHEQYF.

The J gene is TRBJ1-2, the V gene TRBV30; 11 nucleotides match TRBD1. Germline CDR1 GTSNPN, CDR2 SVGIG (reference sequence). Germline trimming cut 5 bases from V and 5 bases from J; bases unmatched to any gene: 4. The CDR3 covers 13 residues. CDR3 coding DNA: TGTGCCTGGGGGGACAGGGGGTCTTATGGCTACACCTTC. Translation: CAWGDRGSYGYTF.

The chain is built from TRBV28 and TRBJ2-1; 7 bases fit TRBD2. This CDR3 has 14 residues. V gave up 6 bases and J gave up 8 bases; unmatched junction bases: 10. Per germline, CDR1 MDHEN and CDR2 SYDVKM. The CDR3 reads CASRRGGGPDEQFF. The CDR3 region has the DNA TGTGCCAGCAGGCGTGGGGGAGGGCCCGATGAGCAGTTCTTC.

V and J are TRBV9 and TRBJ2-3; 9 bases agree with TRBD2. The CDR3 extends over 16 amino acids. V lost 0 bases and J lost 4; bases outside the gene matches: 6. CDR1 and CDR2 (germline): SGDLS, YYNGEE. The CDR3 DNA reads TGTGCCAGCAGCGTAGTTAGCGGGAGTACCGCAGATACGCAGTATTTT. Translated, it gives CASSVVSGSTADTQYF.

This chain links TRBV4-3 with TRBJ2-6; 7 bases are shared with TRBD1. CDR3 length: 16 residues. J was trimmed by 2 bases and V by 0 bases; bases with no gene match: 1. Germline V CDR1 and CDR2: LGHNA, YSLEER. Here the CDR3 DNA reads TGCGCCAGCAGCCAAGAGACAGGGACTGGGGCCAACGTCCTGACTTTC. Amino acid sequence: CASSQETGTGANVLTF.

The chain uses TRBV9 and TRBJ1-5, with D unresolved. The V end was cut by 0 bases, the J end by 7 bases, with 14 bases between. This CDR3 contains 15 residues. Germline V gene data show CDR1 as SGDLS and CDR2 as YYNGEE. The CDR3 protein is CASSVVTRADQPQHF. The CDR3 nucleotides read TGTGCCAGCAGCGTAGTTACACGGGCTGACCAGCCCCAGCATTTT.

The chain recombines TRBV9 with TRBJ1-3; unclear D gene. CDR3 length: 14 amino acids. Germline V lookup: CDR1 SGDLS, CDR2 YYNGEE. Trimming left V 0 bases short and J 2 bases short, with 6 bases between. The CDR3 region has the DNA TGTGCCAGCAGCGTAGGTGAAACTGGAAACACCATATATTTT. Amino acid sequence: CASSVGETGNTIYF.

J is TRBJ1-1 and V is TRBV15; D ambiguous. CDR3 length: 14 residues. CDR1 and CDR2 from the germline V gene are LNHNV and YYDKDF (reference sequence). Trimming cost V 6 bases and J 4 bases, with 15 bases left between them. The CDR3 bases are TGTGCCACCAGACCTCCGGGATGGGGCACTGAAGCTTTCTTT. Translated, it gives CATRPPGWGTEAFF.

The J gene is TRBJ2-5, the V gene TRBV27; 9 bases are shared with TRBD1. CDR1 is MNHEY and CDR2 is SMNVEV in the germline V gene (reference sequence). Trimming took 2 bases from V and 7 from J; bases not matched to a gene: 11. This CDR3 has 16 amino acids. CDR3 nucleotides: TGTGCCAGCAGTTTAATTGGGACAGGGTCCGATCGGACCCAGTACTTC. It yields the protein CASSLIGTGSDRTQYF.

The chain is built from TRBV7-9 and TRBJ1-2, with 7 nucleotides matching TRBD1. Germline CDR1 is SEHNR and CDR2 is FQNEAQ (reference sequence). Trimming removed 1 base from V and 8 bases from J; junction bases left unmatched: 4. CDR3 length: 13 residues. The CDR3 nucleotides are TGTGCCAGCAGCTTAGAGGGGGCGCACGGCTACACCTTC. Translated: CASSLEGAHGYTF.

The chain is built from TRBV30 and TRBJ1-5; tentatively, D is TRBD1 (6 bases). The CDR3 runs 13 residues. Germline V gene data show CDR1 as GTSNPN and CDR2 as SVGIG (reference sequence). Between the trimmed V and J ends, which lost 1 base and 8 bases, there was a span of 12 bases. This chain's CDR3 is CAWSEGGAEPQHF. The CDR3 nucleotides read TGTGCCTGGAGTGAGGGGGGGGCAGAGCCCCAGCATTTT.

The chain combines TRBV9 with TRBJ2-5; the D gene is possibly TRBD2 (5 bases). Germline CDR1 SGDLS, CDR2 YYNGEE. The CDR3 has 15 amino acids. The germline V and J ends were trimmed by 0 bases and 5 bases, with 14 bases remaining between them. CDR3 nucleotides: TGTGCCAGCAGCGTAGAAGGCCGGAGGACTGAGACCCAGTACTTC. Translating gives CASSVEGRRTETQYF. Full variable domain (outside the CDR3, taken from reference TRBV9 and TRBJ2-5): DSGVTQTPKHLITATGQRVTLRCSPRSGDLSVYWYQQSLDQGLQFLIQYYNGEERAKGNILERFSAQQFPDLHSELNLSSLELGDSALYFCASSVEGRRTETQYFGPGTRLLVL.

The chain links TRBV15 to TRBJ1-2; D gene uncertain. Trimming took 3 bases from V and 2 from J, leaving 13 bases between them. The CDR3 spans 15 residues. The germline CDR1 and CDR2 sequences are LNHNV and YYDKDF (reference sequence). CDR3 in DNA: TGTGCCACCAGCAGGAAACCCACGGTAAACTATGGCTACACCTTC. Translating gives CATSRKPTVNYGYTF. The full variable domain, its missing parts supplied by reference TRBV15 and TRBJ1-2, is DAMVIQNPRYQVTQFGKPVTLSCSQTLNHNVMYWYQQKSSQAPKLLFHYYDKDFNNEADTPDNFQSRRPNTSFCFLDIRSPGLGDTAMYLCATSRKPTVNYGYTFGSGTRLTVV.

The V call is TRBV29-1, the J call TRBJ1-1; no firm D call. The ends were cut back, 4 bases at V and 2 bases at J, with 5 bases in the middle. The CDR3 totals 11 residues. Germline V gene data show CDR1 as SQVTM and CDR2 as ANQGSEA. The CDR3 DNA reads TGCAGCGTTGGGGCAAACACTGAAGCTTTCTTT. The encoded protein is CSVGANTEAFF.

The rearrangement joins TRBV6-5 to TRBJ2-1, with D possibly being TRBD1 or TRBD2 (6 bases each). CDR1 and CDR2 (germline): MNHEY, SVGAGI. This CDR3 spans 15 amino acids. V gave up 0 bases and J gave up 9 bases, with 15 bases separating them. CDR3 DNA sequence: TGTGCCAGCAGTTACTCGATAGCCGGGGGCCTTGAGCAGTTCTTC. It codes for CASSYSIAGGLEQFF.